This T cell receptor beta chain was sequenced during a study of blood T cell repertoires in COVID-19. For the study at large: Samples of COVID-19 (acute and convalescent) were obtained from the United States, Italy and Spain. The analysed material was cDNA or gDNA that came from T cells, B-cell-depleted T cells, or PBMCs.

Trimming took off 1 base at V and 0 bases at J, with 18 bases between the two ends. This CDR3 has 18 amino acids. Germline V gene data show CDR1 as SEHNR and CDR2 as FQNEAQ (reference sequence). Clones were read by immunoSEQ multiplex PCR, and TCRdb kept only the in-frame ones, dropping some. Among some 400,000 clones, around 90% were seen once, and the ten largest hold around 3%. Sequencing used peripheral blood. This sequence originates from a human donor in a cohort sampled during active COVID-19. The chain employs TRBV7-9 and TRBJ2-5; D perhaps matches TRBD2 (7 bases). CDR3 bases: TGTGCCAGCAGCTTAGAAGCGGGTGGCGGGGGCTACCAAGAGACCCAGTACTTC. Its translation is CASSLEAGGGGYQETQYF.